Listed here are 23 T cell receptor beta chains from one sample, sequenced in a study of shared clonotypes between healthy human individuals. Repertoires were generated with immunoSEQ multiplex PCR, while TCRdb's copy carries only in-frame clones and drops some. The repertoire consists of 950,000 to 1,100,000 clones, with approximately 76% occurring once and the leading ten covering roughly 1.4%. Sequenced input: memory CD4+ T cells sorted from blood. Noted subset: CD45RA-negative fraction. These TCRs come from a man aged 18 to 29 in good health.

This clone appeared many times. The sample carries other DNA sequences with the same CDR3. The chain couples TRBV2 to TRBJ1-5; D is perhaps TRBD1 (5 bases). CDR1 SNHLY and CDR2 FYNNEI come from the germline V gene. This CDR3 region has 14 residues. The V end lost 1 base, the J end lost 1 base, and 5 bases lay between the germline ends. This CDR3 reads CASSEDRSNQPQHF. CDR3 bases: TGTGCCAGCAGTGAAGACAGGAGCAATCAGCCCCAGCATTTT.

The chain joins TRBV2 to TRBJ2-7; 9 nucleotides agree with TRBD2. CDR1 SNHLY and CDR2 FYNNEI come from the germline V gene. This CDR3 has 14 residues. V was clipped by 5 bases and J by 2 bases; unmatched bases: 4. CDR3 sequence: CASSPGLATYEQYF. The CDR3 DNA is TGTGCCAGCAGTCCGGGACTAGCAACCTACGAGCAGTACTTC.

This clone turned up a few times. One junction end does not reproduce the germline sequence, and a read error may be involved. This sequence joins TRBV29-1 and TRBJ2-3, with TRBD1 matching over 9 bases. The CDR3 totals 8 residues. The germline gives CDR1 SQVTM, CDR2 ANQGSEA. CDR3 in DNA: TGCAGCGTGGGACAGGGCGGCTTT. As protein: CSVGQGGF.

A note on this clone: Other DNA sequences of this sample code for an identical CDR3. This rearrangement joins TRBV7-9 to TRBJ1-2; D gene unclear. CDR1 is SEHNR, CDR2 FQNEAQ, per germline (reference sequence). Trimming removed 1 base at V and 5 bases at J, with 5 bases between. The CDR3 is made up of 12 amino acids. CDR3 residues: CASSLDLYGYTF. In DNA form, the CDR3 reads TGTGCCAGCAGCTTAGACCTTTATGGCTACACCTTC.

The chain joins TRBV27 to TRBJ2-7; no firm D call. The length of the CDR3 is 16 residues. CDR1 and CDR2 from the germline V gene are MNHEY and SMNVEV (reference sequence). Between the trimmed V and J ends, which lost 7 bases and 2 bases, there was a span of 21 bases. The CDR3 DNA follows: TGTGCCAGCACATATTTAAGAAACGGGTTAACCTACGAGCAGTACTTC. It translates to CASTYLRNGLTYEQYF.

The chain recombines TRBV10-3 with TRBJ2-2, with 14 bases identical to TRBD2. The germline V gene has CDR1 ENHRY and CDR2 SYGVKD. Trimming at V came to 7 bases and at J to 6 bases, leaving 4 bases not matched to a gene. The length of the CDR3 is 15 residues. CDR3 region: CAITGLAGDAGELFF. CDR3 in DNA: TGTGCCATCACGGGACTAGCGGGAGACGCCGGGGAGCTGTTTTTT.

This clone showed up just a few times. V is TRBV15 and J is TRBJ2-7; D is perhaps TRBD2 (6 bases). V was trimmed by 4 bases and J by 4 bases, leaving 20 bases between them. The CDR3 has 16 amino acids. Germline V CDR1 and CDR2: LNHNV, YYDKDF (reference sequence). CDR3 sequence reads: CATSNLAGTSMYEQYF. In DNA, the CDR3 is TGTGCCACCAGCAACCTCGCGGGAACCTCTATGTACGAGCAGTACTTC.

The DNA of the CDR3 is TGTGCCAGCAGTTACAGGGGAGGGTTGGCCCTCCACTTT. It codes for CASSYRGGLALHF. The chain links TRBV7-2 to TRBJ1-6; 7 bases are a match to TRBD1. The V segment lost 6 bases and the J segment 14 bases; nucleotides outside the gene matches: 10. The germline CDR1 and CDR2 sequences are SGHTA and FQGNSA. This CDR3 has 13 residues.

The chain recombines TRBV30 with TRBJ2-1; the D gene is possibly TRBD2 (5 bases). In germline, CDR1 is GTSNPN, CDR2 SVGIG (reference sequence). Trimming pared 4 bases from V and 7 bases from J, leaving 11 bases between. The CDR3 runs to 12 residues. The chain's CDR3 is CAWKPAANEQFF. In DNA form, the CDR3 reads TGTGCCTGGAAGCCAGCGGCTAATGAGCAGTTCTTC.

V usage is TRBV10-2 and J usage is TRBJ2-1; D may be TRBD2 (6 bases). V lost 4 bases and J lost 5, with 18 bases in between. The CDR3 is 16 amino acids. The germline V gene encodes CDR1 WSHSY and CDR2 SAAADI. The DNA of the CDR3 is TGCGCCAGCAGTGGGGGGAGGACCTTCGGGGACAATGAGCAGTTCTTC. Its protein is CASSGGRTFGDNEQFF.

The V and J genes are TRBV7-2 and TRBJ1-2; 8 bases are shared with TRBD1. The CDR3 runs to 16 residues. CDR1 is SGHTA, CDR2 FQGNSA, per germline. Trimming removed 2 bases from V and 3 bases from J; junction bases left unmatched: 8. The CDR3 loop reads CASSLRGQGAYYGYTF. CDR3 DNA sequence: TGTGCCAGCAGCTTACGTGGGCAGGGGGCGTACTATGGCTACACCTTC. Filled out from reference TRBV7-2 and TRBJ1-2, the complete variable domain reads GAGVSQSPSNKVTEKGKDVELRCDPISGHTALYWYRQSLGQGLEFLIYFQGNSAPDKSGLPSDRFSAERTGGSVSTLTIQRTQQEDSAVYLCASSLRGQGAYYGYTFGSGTRLTVV.

This clone was detected a few times. The rearrangement joins TRBV7-3 to TRBJ2-3, with 8 bases aligning to TRBD2. The germline CDR1 and CDR2 sequences are SGHTA and FQGTGA. The CDR3 has 15 residues. V dropped 5 bases and J dropped 1; count of bases not matched to a gene: 5. The CDR3 sequence is CASSRGGPRTDTQYF. The CDR3 nucleotides are TGTGCCAGCAGCCGGGGGGGGCCCCGCACAGATACGCAGTATTTT.

The rearrangement joins TRBV7-2 to TRBJ1-4; D not certain. Deletions cut 5 bases from V and 7 bases from J, with 8 bases between. This CDR3 has 12 amino acids. Germline V CDR1 and CDR2: SGHTA, FQGNSA. CDR3 region: CASSHLGEKLFF. The CDR3 coding sequence is TGTGCCAGCAGCCACCTCGGTGAAAAACTGTTTTTT.

This chain joins TRBV5-1 and TRBJ1-5, with no clear D. Per germline, CDR1 SGHRS and CDR2 YFSETQ. The CDR3 has 13 amino acids. Between the trimmed V and J ends, which lost 1 base and 6 bases, there was a span of 8 bases. DNA of the CDR3: TGCGCCAGCAGCTTGAAGTTTACTCAGCCCCAGCATTTT. Its protein product is CASSLKFTQPQHF.

Concerning this clone: Compared with germline, one end of the junction differs, possibly owing to a read error. The chain recombines TRBV7-7 with TRBJ2-1; 7 bases map to TRBD1. Germline assignment: CDR1 SSHAT and CDR2 FNYEAQ (reference sequence). This CDR3 is 16 amino acids long. CDR3 bases: TGTGCTAGCAGCCGCTTCCCGGGGACAGCCTACAATGAGCAGTTCTTC. Translated: CASSRFPGTAYNEQFF.

This chain connects TRBV25-1 to TRBJ2-1; 8 bases line up with TRBD2. V shed 6 bases, J shed 9 bases, and the junction held 7 bases outside the gene matches. The CDR3 consists of 13 residues. Germline CDR1 is MGHDK and CDR2 is SYGVNS. CDR3 in amino acids: CASRDGLASEQFF. The CDR3, as DNA: TGTGCCAGCAGAGACGGACTAGCCAGTGAGCAGTTCTTC.

The rearrangement links TRBV30 to TRBJ2-5; perhaps TRBD1 as D (6 bases). The germline CDR1 and CDR2 sequences are GTSNPN and SVGIG (reference sequence). The germline V and J ends were trimmed by 5 bases and 2 bases, with 15 bases remaining between them. This CDR3 comprises 14 residues. The CDR3 DNA follows: TGTGCCTGGGCACAGGGCATCGGTCAAGAGACCCAGTACTTC. Translated: CAWAQGIGQETQYF. Using reference TRBV30 and TRBJ2-5 for the parts outside the CDR3, the full variable domain is SQTIHQWPATLVQPVGSPLSLECTVEGTSNPNLYWYRQAAGRGLQLLFYSVGIGQISSEVPQNLSASRPQDRQFILSSKKLLLSDSGFYLCAWAQGIGQETQYFGPGTRLLVL.

The gene calls are TRBV28 and TRBJ2-1, with TRBD1 as a possible D gene (6 bases). The CDR3 covers 14 residues. Germline assignment: CDR1 MDHEN and CDR2 SYDVKM. The germline V and J ends were trimmed by 6 bases and 1 base, with 10 bases remaining between them. The CDR3 reads CASRHRESYNEQFF. The CDR3 nucleotides read TGTGCCAGCAGACACAGGGAGTCCTACAATGAGCAGTTCTTC.

In this sample, this clone turned up a few times. The CDR3 DNA reads TGTGCCAGCTCCCGGGAAGCCGGAGGGGGCTACACCTTC. It specifies CASSREAGGGYTF. The chain links TRBV18 to TRBJ1-2; the D is unclear. The germline CDR1 and CDR2 sequences are KGHSH and LQKENI. The CDR3 runs 13 residues. The V end was cut by 6 bases, the J end by 8 bases, with 16 bases between.

V usage is TRBV18 and J usage is TRBJ1-2; 7 nucleotides align to TRBD1. CDR3 length: 14 residues. V trimming: 3 bases; J trimming: 4 bases; junction bases outside the gene matches: 5. Germline values: CDR1 KGHSH, CDR2 LQKENI. Here the CDR3 reads CASSPAGDSYGYTF. DNA of the CDR3: TGTGCCAGCTCACCCGCAGGGGACAGCTATGGCTACACCTTC. Combining the CDR3 with reference TRBV18 and TRBJ1-2 gives the whole variable domain NAGVMQNPRHLVRRRGQEARLRCSPMKGHSHVYWYRQLPEEGLKFMVYLQKENIIDESGMPKERFSAEFPKEGPSILRIQQVVRGDSAAYFCASSPAGDSYGYTFGSGTRLTVV.

The chain links TRBV7-9 to TRBJ2-7; 11 bases match TRBD2. CDR3 length: 18 residues. Germline V CDR1 and CDR2: SEHNR, FQNEAQ (reference sequence). V lost 5 bases, J lost 1 base, and 13 bases stayed unmatched. CDR3: CASSPRRASGRKSYEQYF. The DNA of the CDR3 is TGTGCCAGCAGCCCTCGACGGGCTAGCGGGAGGAAGTCCTACGAGCAGTACTTC. Filled out from reference TRBV7-9 and TRBJ2-7, the complete variable domain reads DTGVSQNPRHKITKRGQNVTFRCDPISEHNRLYWYRQTLGQGPEFLTYFQNEAQLEKSRLLSDRFSAERPKGSFSTLEIQRTEQGDSAMYLCASSPRRASGRKSYEQYFGPGTRLTVT.

This chain connects TRBV29-1 to TRBJ1-2; 8 bases line up with TRBD1. This CDR3 has 12 residues. V shed 7 bases, J shed 4 bases, and the junction held 5 bases outside the gene matches. The V gene's germline CDR1 is SQVTM and CDR2 ANQGSEA. CDR3 coding DNA: TGCAGCGCCGGACAGGGTGGCTATGGCTACACCTTC. This translates into CSAGQGGYGYTF.

This clone was observed a single time. This sequence joins TRBV4-1 and TRBJ1-3; 7 bases agree with TRBD1. The CDR3 contains 17 residues. Trimming cost V 4 bases and J 0 bases; bases outside gene matches: 9. Germline V gene data show CDR1 as MGHRA and CDR2 as YSYEKL. This CDR3 is CASSLYDRAISGNTIYF. Written as DNA, the CDR3 is TGCGCCAGCAGCCTGTACGACAGGGCCATCTCTGGAAACACCATATATTTT.